The 18 T cell receptor beta chains below all came from one sample that was sequenced in a study of beta chain features in type 1 diabetes. Expressed TCRB transcripts were sequenced because the isolated RNA had all been reverse transcribed beforehand. Clones were read by immunoSEQ multiplex PCR, and TCRdb kept only the in-frame ones, dropping some. Among some 360,000 clones listed, about 20% were seen once. The sample taken for sequencing was naive CD4+ T cells from blood. These receptors all stem from a woman between 18 and 29 years old in good health.

This clone showed up just a few times. This chain's CDR3 is CASSLKREGLSYTQYF. DNA of the CDR3: TGTGCCAGCAGCTTGAAGCGGGAGGGCCTGTCATATACGCAGTATTTT. This chain uses TRBV7-9 with TRBJ2-3; 10 bases line up with TRBD2. Germline V lookup: CDR1 SEHNR, CDR2 FQNEAQ (reference sequence). Trimming cost V 3 bases and J 7 bases; bases outside gene matches: 10. CDR3 length: 16 amino acids.

The J gene is TRBJ1-5, the V gene TRBV6-6; D might be TRBD1 (6 bases). Germline lookup yields CDR1 MNHNY and CDR2 SVGAGI (reference sequence). The V end lost 6 bases, the J end lost 5 bases, and 14 bases lay between the germline ends. The CDR3 totals 14 residues. CDR3 nucleotide sequence: TGTGCCAGCAGGCCTACAGGGTTAGATCAGCCCCAGCATTTT. Translation gives CASRPTGLDQPQHF.

This clone came up a few times. Different DNA sequences within this sample yield the same CDR3. The chain couples TRBV30 to TRBJ1-2; D might be TRBD1 (5 bases). The CDR3 runs to 12 residues. Germline values: CDR1 GTSNPN, CDR2 SVGIG (reference sequence). V shed 0 bases and J shed 5 bases, with 7 bases lying between them. DNA for the CDR3: TGTGCCTGGAGTGTGGCAGGGTATGGCTACACCTTC. Protein product: CAWSVAGYGYTF.

The chain couples TRBV30 to TRBJ2-1; 7 bases match TRBD2. CDR1 is GTSNPN, CDR2 SVGIG, per germline (reference sequence). The J segment lost 6 bases and the V segment lost 5 bases, leaving 16 bases of the junction unmatched. This CDR3 has 16 residues. The CDR3, as DNA: TGTGCCTGGGCCCATCCTCGGACTAGAGGATTCAATGAGCAGTTCTTC. Its translation is CAWAHPRTRGFNEQFF.

This chain uses TRBV29-1 with TRBJ2-5, with a weak D call TRBD1 (8 bases). This CDR3 spans 16 amino acids. Per the germline V gene, CDR1 is SQVTM and CDR2 is ANQGSEA. Between the trimmed V and J ends, which lost 7 bases and 5 bases, there was a span of 26 bases. DNA for the CDR3: TGCAGCGCCGGGGGGCTTGCAGGGGGCGCGGGGGAGACCCAGTACTTC. It specifies CSAGGLAGGAGETQYF.

J is TRBJ1-2 and V is TRBV18; no clear D. The CDR3 has 10 amino acids. The V and J ends lost 4 bases and 7 bases respectively, with 4 bases between them. Germline V CDR1 and CDR2: KGHSH, LQKENI. In nucleotides, the CDR3 is TGTGCCAGCTCACGTCTTGGCTACACCTTC. Translation: CASSRLGYTF.

The chain couples TRBV10-3 to TRBJ1-5; 8 bases agree with TRBD1. Germline V lookup: CDR1 ENHRY, CDR2 SYGVKD. Trimming removed 4 bases from V and 6 bases from J; junction bases left unmatched: 5. This CDR3 contains 14 residues. DNA of the CDR3: TGTGCCATCAGTGCGGACAGGGAGACTCAGCCCCAGCATTTT. This sequence encodes CAISADRETQPQHF.

This clone has only a few counts. This chain links TRBV9 with TRBJ2-7; the D gene is possibly TRBD1 (6 bases). The CDR3 spans 14 residues. Germline-derived CDR1 and CDR2 are SGDLS and YYNGEE. V was cut by 0 bases and J by 4 bases, with 11 bases left in between. CDR3 protein: CASSVEHRVYEQYF. The CDR3 coding sequence is TGTGCCAGCAGCGTAGAGCACAGGGTGTACGAGCAGTACTTC.

V and J are TRBV5-1 and TRBJ2-1, with D tentatively TRBD2 (5 bases). The germline CDR1 and CDR2 sequences are SGHRS and YFSETQ. Trimming removed 1 base at V and 7 bases at J, with 15 bases between. CDR3 length: 15 amino acids. This CDR3 reads CASSLSAALANEQFF. The CDR3 bases are TGCGCCAGCAGCTTGTCCGCGGCTCTAGCAAATGAGCAGTTCTTC.

The J gene is TRBJ2-1, the V gene TRBV5-4; 14 nucleotides match TRBD2. This CDR3 spans 16 amino acids. With 3 bases clipped from V and 9 bases from J, the junction kept 8 bases outside the gene matches. Looked up from germline, CDR1 is SGHNT and CDR2 is YYREEE (reference sequence). Written as DNA, the CDR3 is TGTGCCAGCAGCTCAGGACTAGCGGGAGGTAGGGGTGAGCAGTTCTTC. Amino acid sequence: CASSSGLAGGRGEQFF.

The V and J genes are TRBV30 and TRBJ1-1, with D possibly being TRBD1 (5 bases). This CDR3 has 14 amino acids. Germline CDR1 and CDR2: GTSNPN and SVGIG (reference sequence). V was clipped by 0 bases and J by 0 bases, with 8 bases between them. The CDR3 spells CAWSVRRVNTEAFF. CDR3 nucleotide sequence: TGTGCCTGGAGTGTACGCAGGGTGAACACTGAAGCTTTCTTT.

The chain employs TRBV30 and TRBJ2-3; D possibly corresponds to TRBD1 (5 bases). Per germline, CDR1 GTSNPN and CDR2 SVGIG (reference sequence). The CDR3 is made up of 13 amino acids. V was pared by 7 bases and J by 1 base, with 12 bases between. The CDR3: CASAAGRTDTQYF. The CDR3 DNA reads as TGTGCCTCTGCCGCAGGGCGCACAGATACGCAGTATTTT.

The table lists this clone with a few counts. The chain joins TRBV14 to TRBJ1-5; tentative D call: TRBD1 (5 bases). The V gene's germline CDR1 is SGHDN and CDR2 FVKESK. V lost 1 base and J 1 base, leaving 5 bases between the germline ends. The CDR3 consists of 14 residues. The CDR3 loop reads CASSQGQSNQPQHF. In DNA, the CDR3 is TGTGCCAGCAGCCAAGGACAGAGCAATCAGCCCCAGCATTTT.

The V gene is TRBV9, the J gene TRBJ2-7, with 7 bases that match TRBD2. This CDR3 spans 15 amino acids. The germline CDR1 and CDR2 sequences are SGDLS and YYNGEE. J gave up 0 bases and V 2 bases, and 5 bases lay outside the gene matches. CDR3 nucleotides: TGTGCCAGCAGCGTCGGGGGGATTAGCTCCTACGAGCAGTACTTC. Its translation is CASSVGGISSYEQYF.

The sample holds a few counts of this clone. The V and J genes are TRBV2 and TRBJ2-1, with TRBD2 matching over 8 bases. V lost 5 bases and J lost 1; bases outside the gene matches: 7. This CDR3 spans 16 amino acids. The V gene's germline CDR1 is SNHLY and CDR2 FYNNEI. Here the CDR3 DNA reads TGTGCCAGCAGTACCGGGACTAGAGGATCCTACAATGAGCAGTTCTTC. It translates to CASSTGTRGSYNEQFF.

The J gene is TRBJ2-3, the V gene TRBV29-1, with 9 bases matching TRBD2. Germline V CDR1 and CDR2: SQVTM, ANQGSEA. There are 13 residues in the CDR3. The V gene end was trimmed by 6 bases and the J gene end by 3 bases; junction bases not matched to a gene: 4. This CDR3 is CSVPSGGTDTQYF. The CDR3 nucleotides read TGCAGCGTCCCGAGCGGGGGGACAGATACGCAGTATTTT.

The chain combines TRBV25-1 with TRBJ2-7; maybe TRBD1 (6 bases). The V gene's germline CDR1 is MGHDK and CDR2 SYGVNS. V lost 6 bases and J lost 4, with 10 bases in between. The CDR3 sequence is 12 residues long. CDR3 in DNA: TGTGCCAGCAGGCAGGGGTGGTACGAGCAGTACTTC. Its translation: CASRQGWYEQYF.

In this sample, this clone turned up a few times. This rearrangement joins TRBV5-4 to TRBJ2-5, with TRBD1 matching over 8 bases. The V gene end was trimmed by 4 bases and the J gene end by 3 bases; junction bases not matched to a gene: 5. This CDR3 is 14 amino acids long. CDR1 and CDR2 from the germline V gene are SGHNT and YYREEE (reference sequence). CDR3 sequence: CASSVTGDKETQYF. In DNA, the CDR3 is TGTGCCAGCAGCGTGACAGGGGACAAAGAGACCCAGTACTTC.